One T cell receptor beta chain is described in this entry. It lacks a known antigen. Base qualities are not provided; no much larger clone lies one nucleotide away. For TCRbeta CDR3 sequencing, genomic DNA was extracted from sorted cells using the QIAGEN DNeasy Blood and Tissue Kit. High-throughput TCRbeta CDR3 sequencing, which included PCR amplification with bias correction and internal controls, was done commercially through immunoSEQ. Concerning the study's data processing: Unique productive TCRbeta sequences were defined by CDR3 nucleotide sequence where primers matched, otherwise by CDR3 amino acid sequence with Vbeta and Jbeta genes. Sorting error was corrected by removing sequences shared between sorted populations at a frequency ratio of 2:1 or less, and the remaining shared sequences were assigned to the higher population. Sequences were defined as donor-reactive when expanded at least 5-fold in CFSE-low cells versus unstimulated cells and present at a frequency of at least 0.01% in CFSE-low cells. Repertoire divergence was quantified by Jensen-Shannon divergence using the top 100 TCRbeta sequences ranked by frequency. When a sample had multiple sequencing runs, each run was corrected for sorting error separately and the runs were then pooled. Here the immuneACCESS table is served through TCRdb, limited to in-frame sequences with V and J called. Missing clones are a known gap in these copies; in checked studies unresolved V genes cover under half, and the rest lacks a known reason. V and J calls plus clone size are reproduced from that table; the DNA served to infer D and trimming. Within this sample are tens of thousands of clones, with more than 85% of them counted one time only. The ten largest account for under 2% of the sample.

Related donors were used in the transplants with nonmyeloablative bone marrow transplantation, and mixed chimerism was transient in the human trials. Unstimulated Tregs (CD4+CD25+CD127-), CD4+ non-Tregs (CD4+CD25-), CD4 and CD8 cells were FACS-sorted from thawed PBMCs. The patients were 4 recipients of combined kidney and bone marrow transplants from the ITN036ST trial, and samples were available only for these trial subjects. Healthy control blood was separated into PBMCs by Ficoll density gradient and cryopreserved, and patient PBMCs were collected both before and after transplant. This record belongs to a study of Tregs in tolerant kidney transplant recipients (dated by TCRdb to the late 2010s). In terms of the full investigation: The study applied TCRbeta sequencing to find donor-specific regulatory T cells before combined kidney and bone marrow transplantation and then followed those same cells after transplant.

The CDR3 starts with the cysteine, ends with the phenylalanine, and has 15 residues. Left in the record is the CDR3 DNA by itself, 45 bases read in frame from the first base. Via the germline V gene, CDR1 is SGHNT and CDR2 YENEEA. V and J are trimmed by 5 bases and 7 bases, and the gene matches miss 7 bases of the junction. Broad study findings and their caveats: For some patients the PCR primers changed over time, which made it impossible to compare the samples from those patients at the nucleotide level. The study was limited by small patient numbers, and the findings need validation in larger populations and under other immunosuppression protocols. Biological reproducibility was not directly assessed, although technical replication error appeared to be minimal. In tolerant patients, donor-specific Tregs expanded more than Tregs overall, which suggests antigen-driven rather than nonspecific expansion. The most biologically relevant and donor-specific TCRbeta repertoire appeared to be identified by expanding Tregs with activated donor B cells.

The chain was built from TRBV11-3 and TRBJ1-4; 10 bases in the junction line up with TRBD1. The TCR comes from a human patient who received a combined kidney and bone marrow transplant. The graft donor may be the source of some T cells after a transplant. The sample here was CD4+ T cells from blood (PBMCs), taken 12 months after the transplant. The CDR3 here reads CASSTRQGAVEKLFF. The DNA sequence follows: TGTGCCAGCAGCACAAGACAGGGGGCTGTTGAAAAACTGTTTTTT.